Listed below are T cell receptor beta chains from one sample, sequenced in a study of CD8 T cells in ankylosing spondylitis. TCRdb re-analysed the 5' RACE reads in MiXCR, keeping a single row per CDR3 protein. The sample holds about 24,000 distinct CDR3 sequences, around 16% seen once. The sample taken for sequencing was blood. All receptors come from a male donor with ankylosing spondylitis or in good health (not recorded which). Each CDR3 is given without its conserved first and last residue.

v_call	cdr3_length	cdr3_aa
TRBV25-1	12	ASGGPTSGYEQY
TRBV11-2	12	AVEGARGPDTQY
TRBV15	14	ATSRLTVAPNSPLH
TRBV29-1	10	SERLAGSEQF
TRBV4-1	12	ASRRASGNGEQY
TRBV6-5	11	ASKRGAGEILF
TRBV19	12	ASSMVSGVAEAF
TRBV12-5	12	ASGLFPSTGELF
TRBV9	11	ASSADGNTEAF
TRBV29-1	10	SVEPEEETQY
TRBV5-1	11	ASRDGNTGELF
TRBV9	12	ASSVGQAFQPQH
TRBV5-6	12	ASSPPTAYYGYT
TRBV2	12	ASSEEARTGELF
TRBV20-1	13	SAQPSSVSTDTQY
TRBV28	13	ASSFIAGGKETQY
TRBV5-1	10	ASSPEGVTQY